The present T cell receptor beta chain was sequenced within a study of early T cells in non-severe SARS-CoV-2 infection. In the library, individual cDNA molecules carried attached unique molecular identifiers. TCRdb redid the calling of the 5' RACE reads with MiXCR, one entry per CDR3 protein. The data show fewer than 50,000 distinct CDR3 sequences, 4% to 4.5% seen once. CDR3 size: 18 residues. Unmatched junction bases numbered 17, after V lost 2 bases and J lost 7 bases. Germline-derived CDR1 and CDR2 are KGHSH and LQKENI. The sample holds many counts of this clonotype. The chain couples TRBV18 to TRBJ2-1, with 7 positions matching TRBD2. This clonotype was sampled from an adult who was a healthcare worker with PCR-confirmed SARS-CoV-2 infection or an uninfected control (not recorded which). The sample was whole blood. This chain's CDR3 is CASSPSRAGQRQRNEQFF. The CDR3 bases are TGTGCCAGCTCACCATCGCGAGCGGGGCAAAGGCAACGGAATGAGCAGTTCTTC.